Listed below are T cell receptor beta chains from one sample, sequenced in a study of cytomegalovirus exposure and HLA in healthy donors. The assay was immunoSEQ multiplex PCR, and TCRdb's table has in-frame clones only and misses some. The data hold 150,000 to 200,000 clones, with about 76% observed a single time. Sequenced material: PBMCs. These receptor sequences come from a female donor in good health and CMV-seronegative. The CDR3 runs from the conserved cysteine through the conserved F or W. A D gene is named only where the DNA matches it firmly. Size tells how often a clone was seen (once, few, many) or the class of an expanded clone, and some rows leave it out.

J gene: TRBJ2-5
clone size: -
D gene: -
V gene: TRBV6-5
CDR3 DNA: TGTGCCAGCAGGGGGACAAAAGAGACCCAGTACTTC
CDR3 protein: CASRGTKETQYF

J gene: TRBJ2-1
clone size: -
D gene: -
V gene: TRBV5-4
CDR3 DNA: TGTGCCAGCAGCTTGGGGGCAGGGGTCGAGCAGTTCTTC
CDR3 protein: CASSLGAGVEQFF

J gene: TRBJ2-5
clone size: few
D gene: TRBD1
V gene: TRBV15
CDR3 DNA: TGTGCCACCCACCGGACAGGGGGCGCAGGGGAGACCCAGTACTTC
CDR3 protein: CATHRTGGAGETQYF

J gene: TRBJ2-7
clone size: -
D gene: -
V gene: TRBV28
CDR3 DNA: TGTGCCAGCAATCAGGATATCCCTCGGGGGTCTGACGAGCAGTACTTC
CDR3 protein: CASNQDIPRGSDEQYF

J gene: TRBJ1-5
clone size: few
D gene: TRBD1
V gene: TRBV9
CDR3 DNA: TGTGCCAGCAGCCCCCGAACAGGGGGTCAGCCCCAGCATTTT
CDR3 protein: CASSPRTGGQPQHF

J gene: TRBJ2-5
clone size: -
D gene: TRBD2
V gene: TRBV5-1
CDR3 DNA: TGCGCCAGCAGCCAAAACCAGGGACTACAAGAGACCCAGTACTTC
CDR3 protein: CASSQNQGLQETQYF

J gene: TRBJ1-1
clone size: -
D gene: -
V gene: TRBV2
CDR3 DNA: TGTGCCAGCAAAAGGGAGGACGGAATGAACACTGAAGCTTTCTTT
CDR3 protein: CASKREDGMNTEAFF

J gene: TRBJ1-1
clone size: -
D gene: TRBD1
V gene: TRBV13
CDR3 DNA: TGTGCCAGCAGCTTAGGGTCGGGACAGATGAACACTGAAGCTTTCTTT
CDR3 protein: CASSLGSGQMNTEAFF

J gene: TRBJ2-7
clone size: -
D gene: TRBD1
V gene: TRBV5-1
CDR3 DNA: TGCGCCAGCAGCAGCGTGACAGGGCTATACGAGCAGTACTTC
CDR3 protein: CASSSVTGLYEQYF

J gene: TRBJ2-3
clone size: -
D gene: TRBD2
V gene: TRBV5-4
CDR3 DNA: TGTGCCAGCAGCTTGGATCCTAGCGGGGGGGACACTAGCACAGATACGCAGTATTTT
CDR3 protein: CASSLDPSGGDTSTDTQYF

J gene: TRBJ1-5
clone size: -
D gene: TRBD1
V gene: TRBV7-2
CDR3 DNA: TGTGCCAGCAGCTCGACAGGGTATTATCAGCCCCAGCATTTT
CDR3 protein: CASSSTGYYQPQHF

J gene: TRBJ2-5
clone size: -
D gene: -
V gene: TRBV5-1
CDR3 DNA: TGCGCCAGCAGCTTGGCCCAGCGGGAGACCCAGTACTTC
CDR3 protein: CASSLAQRETQYF

J gene: TRBJ2-2
clone size: -
D gene: -
V gene: TRBV7-8
CDR3 DNA: TGTGCCAGCAGCCTTGGGCTCGGGGGTAGGGGGAACACCGGGGAGCTGTTTTTT
CDR3 protein: CASSLGLGGRGNTGELFF

J gene: TRBJ2-1
clone size: -
D gene: -
V gene: TRBV29-1
CDR3 DNA: TGCAGCGTTGAAGGGTCCAGGGATAGCAATGAGCAGTTCTTC
CDR3 protein: CSVEGSRDSNEQFF

J gene: TRBJ2-7
clone size: -
D gene: -
V gene: TRBV28
CDR3 DNA: TGTGCCAGCAGTTTAGGGTCGGGGTCTTTGGAGCAGTACTTC
CDR3 protein: CASSLGSGSLEQYF

J gene: TRBJ2-7
clone size: -
D gene: -
V gene: TRBV4-1
CDR3 DNA: TGCGCCAGCAGCCAAGATCAGAAAGGCGGGATGCAGTACTTC
CDR3 protein: CASSQDQKGGMQYF

J gene: TRBJ1-4
clone size: -
D gene: TRBD1
V gene: TRBV16
CDR3 DNA: TGTGCCAGCAGCCGGCCGGGACAGGGGGAAAAACTGTTTTTT
CDR3 protein: CASSRPGQGEKLFF

J gene: TRBJ2-7
clone size: -
D gene: TRBD2
V gene: TRBV30
CDR3 DNA: TGTGCCTGGAGTGGTAGACTAGCCGGCGAGCAGTACTTC
CDR3 protein: CAWSGRLAGEQYF

J gene: TRBJ1-2
clone size: -
D gene: -
V gene: TRBV5-8
CDR3 DNA: TGTGCCAGCAGTAGGACAGTCAGTAACTATGGCTACACCTTC
CDR3 protein: CASSRTVSNYGYTF